This is a list of T cell receptor beta chains from one sample in a study of CD8 T cells in Susac syndrome. MiXCR was run by TCRdb on the immunoSEQ multiplex PCR reads, yielding one entry per CDR3 protein. This sample carries some 260,000 distinct CDR3 sequences, around 83% of them seen once, and the ten largest clones take over 0.095%. Sequenced input: CD8+ T cells from PBMCs. These receptors were collected from a human donor with multiple sclerosis. The CDR3 runs from the conserved cysteine through the conserved F or W. Fields, in order: V gene, clone size, J gene, D gene, CDR3 protein, CDR3 DNA. D genes are given only for firm matches. Clone sizes are given selectively: once, few, many, or a class where the clone is expanded.

V: TRBV20-1; size: -; J: TRBJ2-1; D: TRBD2; CDR3: CSARPRTSGRAYNEQFF; DNA: TGCAGTGCTAGACCCCGGACTAGCGGGAGGGCCTACAATGAGCAGTTCTTC
V: TRBV3-1; size: -; J: TRBJ2-1; D: -; CDR3: CASSQEVAVIYNEQFF; DNA: TGTGCCAGCAGCCAAGAAGTAGCGGTAATATACAATGAGCAGTTCTTC
V: TRBV20-1; size: -; J: TRBJ2-5; D: TRBD2; CDR3: CSAREWWEGRETQYF; DNA: TGCAGTGCTAGAGAATGGTGGGAGGGCCGGGAGACCCAGTACTTC
V: TRBV27; size: -; J: TRBJ1-1; D: -; CDR3: CASSTGRMNTEAFF; DNA: TGTGCCAGCAGTACAGGACGGATGAACACTGAAGCTTTCTTT
V: TRBV20-1; size: -; J: TRBJ2-1; D: TRBD2; CDR3: CSARYPGRTSGLHNEQFF; DNA: TGCAGCGCTAGATACCCGGGAAGGACTAGCGGGCTACACAATGAGCAGTTCTTC
V: TRBV7-8; size: -; J: TRBJ1-2; D: TRBD1; CDR3: CASSSTGQGRVYGYTF; DNA: TGTGCCAGCAGTTCTACGGGACAGGGGAGAGTCTATGGCTACACCTTC
V: TRBV6-1; size: -; J: TRBJ2-2; D: TRBD2; CDR3: CASTGLAGDGTGELFF; DNA: TGTGCCAGCACCGGACTAGCGGGAGACGGCACCGGGGAGCTGTTTTTT
V: TRBV28; size: -; J: TRBJ2-7; D: TRBD1; CDR3: CASSLIPGTGGREQYF; DNA: TGTGCCAGCAGCCTTATTCCCGGGACAGGGGGACGCGAGCAGTACTTC
V: TRBV7-9; size: -; J: TRBJ1-1; D: -; CDR3: CASSLVGRGRGNTEAFF; DNA: TGTGCCAGCAGCTTAGTGGGTCGGGGACGGGGGAACACTGAAGCTTTCTTT
V: TRBV9; size: -; J: TRBJ2-1; D: -; CDR3: CASSWNSEQFF; DNA: TGTGCCAGCAGCTGGAACTCTGAGCAGTTCTTC
V: TRBV27; size: -; J: TRBJ1-5; D: -; CDR3: CASGVGRVHQPQHF; DNA: TGTGCCAGCGGGGTCGGTAGGGTCCATCAGCCCCAGCATTTT
V: TRBV28; size: -; J: TRBJ2-2; D: -; CDR3: CASSFSGGYTGELFF; DNA: TGTGCCAGCAGTTTTTCTGGGGGTTACACCGGGGAGCTGTTTTTT
V: TRBV5-5; size: -; J: TRBJ1-2; D: -; CDR3: CASSFLGSAYGYTF; DNA: TGTGCCAGCAGCTTCTTGGGGTCTGCTTATGGCTACACCTTC
V: TRBV29-1; size: -; J: TRBJ1-4; D: TRBD1; CDR3: CSAHRGRSEKLFF; DNA: TGCAGCGCCCACAGGGGGAGAAGTGAAAAACTGTTTTTT
V: TRBV28; size: -; J: TRBJ2-1; D: -; CDR3: CARAGTRGEGYNEQFF; DNA: TGTGCCAGGGCCGGGACCAGAGGAGAGGGGTACAATGAGCAGTTCTTC
V: TRBV27; size: -; J: TRBJ2-3; D: -; CDR3: CASSFGVSTDAQYF; DNA: TGTGCCAGCAGTTTTGGCGTCAGCACAGATGCGCAGTATTTT
V: TRBV20-1; size: once; J: TRBJ2-3; D: -; CDR3: CSALPTGTPNTPTSTDTQYF; DNA: TGCAGTGCTCTCCCCACCGGGACTCCAAATACTCCTACCAGCACAGATACGCAGTATTTT
V: TRBV27; size: -; J: TRBJ2-1; D: TRBD2; CDR3: CASRAGEFGNEQFF; DNA: TGTGCCAGCAGAGCGGGAGAGTTCGGCAATGAGCAGTTCTTC
V: TRBV27; size: -; J: TRBJ2-2; D: TRBD1; CDR3: CASSGQGAGELFF; DNA: TGTGCCAGCAGCGGACAGGGGGCCGGGGAGCTGTTTTTT
V: TRBV29-1; size: few; J: TRBJ2-1; D: TRBD2; CDR3: CSVLLAVYNEQFF; DNA: TGCAGCGTTCTACTAGCGGTTTACAATGAGCAGTTCTTC
V: TRBV6-5; size: -; J: TRBJ1-1; D: -; CDR3: CASSYSIRFTEAFF; DNA: TGTGCCAGCAGTTACTCGATTCGGTTCACTGAAGCTTTCTTT
V: TRBV24-1; size: -; J: TRBJ2-3; D: TRBD2; CDR3: CATSDRGLAGEGDTQYF; DNA: TGTGCCACCAGTGACCGAGGACTAGCGGGAGAGGGAGATACGCAGTATTTT
V: TRBV23-1; size: -; J: TRBJ1-3; D: TRBD1; CDR3: CASSQTGDGNTIYF; DNA: TGCGCCAGCAGCCAGACAGGGGACGGAAACACCATATATTTT
V: TRBV6-1; size: -; J: TRBJ2-3; D: TRBD2; CDR3: CASSKAGLAIIDTQYF; DNA: TGTGCCAGCAGCAAAGCAGGACTAGCGATTATAGATACGCAGTATTTT
V: TRBV10-1; size: -; J: TRBJ2-7; D: TRBD1; CDR3: CASSVDRGFYEQYF; DNA: TGCGCCAGCAGCGTGGACAGGGGATTCTACGAGCAGTACTTC
V: TRBV9; size: -; J: TRBJ1-1; D: TRBD1; CDR3: CASSTSKDRTGAEAFF; DNA: TGTGCCAGCAGCACATCGAAAGACAGGACAGGGGCTGAAGCTTTCTTT
V: TRBV12-3/TRBV12-4; size: -; J: TRBJ2-5; D: TRBD1; CDR3: CASSFLWTGEGETQYF; DNA: TGTGCCAGCAGTTTTCTCTGGACAGGGGAAGGAGAGACCCAGTACTTC
V: TRBV11-2; size: -; J: TRBJ2-1; D: -; CDR3: CASGAPGHNEQFF; DNA: TGTGCCAGCGGTGCACCGGGGCACAATGAGCAGTTCTTC
V: TRBV27; size: once; J: TRBJ2-4; D: -; CDR3: CASSSRLLRGKNIQYF; DNA: TGTGCCAGCAGTTCCCGGCTTCTTCGAGGCAAAAACATTCAGTACTTC
V: TRBV29-1; size: -; J: TRBJ2-3; D: -; CDR3: CSVEGYRGSEDTQYF; DNA: TGCAGCGTGGAGGGGTACCGGGGGAGCGAGGATACGCAGTATTTT
V: TRBV7-9; size: -; J: TRBJ1-5; D: TRBD1; CDR3: CASSPDRVGQPQHF; DNA: TGTGCCAGCAGCCCTGACAGGGTAGGACAGCCCCAGCATTTT
V: TRBV9; size: -; J: TRBJ1-1; D: -; CDR3: CASSVAGVNTEAFF; DNA: TGTGCCAGCAGCGTGGCGGGCGTTAACACTGAAGCTTTCTTT
V: TRBV6-4; size: once; J: TRBJ2-3; D: TRBD2; CDR3: CASSDEAGGGDTQYF; DNA: TGTGCCAGCAGTGACGAAGCGGGGGGAGGGGATACGCAGTATTTT
V: TRBV29-1; size: -; J: TRBJ2-7; D: -; CDR3: CSVELDMQYF; DNA: TGCAGCGTTGAGTTGGATATGCAGTACTTC
V: TRBV12-3/TRBV12-4; size: -; J: TRBJ2-1; D: -; CDR3: CASRFHTTGSGYNEQFF; DNA: TGTGCCAGCAGATTCCACACCACGGGGTCGGGCTACAATGAGCAGTTCTTC
V: TRBV19; size: once; J: TRBJ1-5; D: -; CDR3: CASSSPGQTTKQPQHF; DNA: TGTGCCAGTAGTAGTCCCGGACAAACAACAAAACAGCCCCAGCATTTT
V: TRBV19; size: once; J: TRBJ2-7; D: TRBD2; CDR3: CASNPAGGPEQYF; DNA: TGTGCCAGTAATCCAGCGGGAGGTCCCGAGCAGTACTTC
V: TRBV9; size: -; J: TRBJ2-5; D: -; CDR3: CASSEGGWRLQETQYF; DNA: TGTGCCAGCAGCGAAGGGGGTTGGAGACTCCAAGAGACCCAGTACTTC
V: TRBV7-9; size: -; J: TRBJ1-1; D: -; CDR3: CASSFRWTEAFF; DNA: TGTGCCAGCAGCTTCAGGTGGACTGAAGCTTTCTTT
V: TRBV27; size: -; J: TRBJ2-7; D: -; CDR3: CASSLSMTYEQYF; DNA: TGTGCCAGCAGTTTATCGATGACGTACGAGCAGTACTTC
V: TRBV27; size: few; J: TRBJ1-1; D: -; CDR3: CASSLGGAEAFF; DNA: TGTGCCAGCAGTTTGGGGGGGGCTGAAGCTTTCTTT
V: TRBV30; size: -; J: TRBJ2-7; D: TRBD2; CDR3: CAWSALARRYEQYF; DNA: TGTGCCTGGAGTGCACTAGCGCGGAGATACGAGCAGTACTTC
V: TRBV18; size: -; J: TRBJ2-5; D: -; CDR3: CASSPKGFDQETQYF; DNA: TGTGCCAGCTCACCCAAAGGGTTCGACCAAGAGACCCAGTACTTC
V: TRBV30; size: -; J: TRBJ1-2; D: TRBD1; CDR3: CAWSLRTGLYGYTF; DNA: TGTGCCTGGAGTTTGCGGACAGGGTTATATGGCTACACCTTC
V: TRBV6-1; size: few; J: TRBJ2-2; D: -; CDR3: CASNKNTGELFF; DNA: TGTGCCAGCAACAAGAACACCGGGGAGCTGTTTTTT
V: TRBV19; size: -; J: TRBJ1-1; D: -; CDR3: CASRNTFIRGVDTEAFF; DNA: TGTGCCAGTAGGAATACATTCATCCGGGGGGTGGACACTGAAGCTTTCTTT
V: TRBV19; size: -; J: TRBJ2-5; D: TRBD1; CDR3: CASSTLGTEETQYF; DNA: TGTGCCAGTAGTACCCTCGGGACAGAAGAGACCCAGTACTTC
V: TRBV28; size: -; J: TRBJ1-1; D: -; CDR3: CASSLDPDANDTEAFF; DNA: TGTGCCAGCAGTTTGGACCCAGACGCAAACGACACTGAAGCTTTCTTT
V: TRBV14; size: -; J: TRBJ2-3; D: TRBD1; CDR3: CASSHRDRDGPDTQYF; DNA: TGTGCCAGCAGCCACCGGGACAGGGATGGGCCAGATACGCAGTATTTT